Shown below are 15 T cell receptor beta chains from a single sample sequenced in a study of blood T cell repertoires in COVID-19. Sequenced by immunoSEQ multiplex PCR; TCRdb stores in-frame clones only, minus some. The profile shows tens of thousands of clones, 75% to 85% of them singletons. Sequencing input: peripheral blood. The origin of the receptors is a man between 60 and 70 years old with acute or convalescent COVID-19.

The rearrangement uses TRBV19 and TRBJ1-1, with a tentative D call TRBD1 (6 bases). This CDR3 spans 14 amino acids. V lost 5 bases and J 5 bases, leaving 15 bases between the germline ends. Germline V CDR1 and CDR2: LNHDA, SQIVND (reference sequence). The chain's CDR3 is CASSARDTTTEAFF. The CDR3 DNA sequence: TGTGCCAGTAGTGCCCGGGACACCACAACTGAAGCTTTCTTT.

The CDR3 protein is CASSQGYGYTF. CDR3 bases: TGTGCCAGTTCCCAGGGCTATGGCTACACCTTC. This chain uses TRBV19 with TRBJ1-2, with D possibly being TRBD1 (5 bases). The CDR3 consists of 11 residues. Trimming cost V 8 bases and J 4 bases, with 8 bases left between them. Per the germline V gene, CDR1 is LNHDA and CDR2 is SQIVND (reference sequence).

This sequence joins TRBV15 and TRBJ2-1, with a weak D call TRBD2 (6 bases). CDR1 LNHNV and CDR2 YYDKDF come from the germline V gene (reference sequence). The CDR3 spans 14 residues. V shed 4 bases and J shed 7 bases, with 14 bases lying between them. The DNA for the CDR3 is TGTGCCACCAGCATTGGAGGGGCGAGGAATGAGCAGTTCTTC. The encoded protein is CATSIGGARNEQFF.

The J gene is TRBJ1-2, the V gene TRBV5-4, with 11 bases aligning to TRBD1. The CDR3 is 14 residues long. Germline CDR1 and CDR2: SGHNT and YYREEE (reference sequence). V was pared by 4 bases and J by 2 bases, with 1 base of the junction left unmatched. Here the CDR3 DNA reads TGTGCCAGCAGCAGGACAGGGGGCAACTATGGCTACACCTTC. It yields the protein CASSRTGGNYGYTF.

V and J are TRBV5-1 and TRBJ2-7; TRBD2 is a possible D gene (6 bases). CDR3 length: 15 amino acids. V was pared by 2 bases and J by 2 bases, with 14 bases between. CDR1 is SGHRS, CDR2 YFSETQ, per germline. In DNA form, the CDR3 reads TGCGCCAGCAGCTTTGGTGGGGGGAACACCTACGAGCAGTACTTC. Translating gives CASSFGGGNTYEQYF.

The chain links TRBV28 to TRBJ2-7, with TRBD2 matching 12 bases. Trimming removed 5 bases from V and 4 bases from J; junction bases left unmatched: 6. This CDR3 spans 15 amino acids. CDR1 is MDHEN, CDR2 SYDVKM, per germline. The CDR3 DNA reads as TGTGCCAGCAGTCCCCTAGCGGGGGGGCTGTACGAGCAGTACTTC. Amino acid sequence: CASSPLAGGLYEQYF.

The chain carries TRBV18 and TRBJ1-5; no definite D call. Germline V CDR1 and CDR2: KGHSH, LQKENI. The CDR3 has 14 residues. With 2 bases removed from V and 4 bases from J, the gap between germline ends came to 9 bases. Here the CDR3 reads CASSPGPGNQPQHF. The CDR3 DNA follows: TGTGCCAGCTCACCAGGTCCAGGTAATCAGCCCCAGCATTTT.

V and J are TRBV4-3 and TRBJ1-2, with D uncertain. V dropped 1 base and J dropped 2 bases, with 8 bases sitting between them. Germline CDR1 LGHNA, CDR2 YSLEER. This CDR3 has 14 amino acids. CDR3 in amino acids: CASSQVTGNYGYTF. CDR3 coding DNA: TGCGCCAGCAGCCAAGTTACGGGAAACTATGGCTACACCTTC.

This clone was picked up a small number of times. The genes are TRBV28 and TRBJ1-5; possible D gene TRBD1, 5 bases. Trimming stripped 5 bases from V and 7 bases from J, with 15 bases between. Per germline, CDR1 MDHEN and CDR2 SYDVKM. The CDR3 length is 14 residues. The CDR3 region is CASSPHREGQPQHF. CDR3 DNA: TGTGCCAGCAGTCCACACCGGGAGGGGCAGCCCCAGCATTTT. Looking up the rest from reference TRBV28 and TRBJ1-5 gives the full variable domain: DVKVTQSSRYLVKRTGEKVFLECVQDMDHENMFWYRQDPGLGLRLIYFSYDVKMKEKGDIPEGYSVSREKKERFSLILESASTNQTSMYLCASSPHREGQPQHFGDGTRLSIL.

V gene TRBV7-9 combines with J gene TRBJ2-7, with 14 bases aligning to TRBD2. The length of the CDR3 is 17 residues. V lost 1 base to trimming and J lost 0 bases; unmatched junction nucleotides: 2. Germline CDR1 reads SEHNR; CDR2 reads FQNEAQ (reference sequence). CDR3 nucleotide sequence: TGTGCCAGCAGCTTAGTTGGGACTAGCGGGGGCTCCTACGAGCAGTACTTC. Protein: CASSLVGTSGGSYEQYF.

The chain links TRBV20-1 to TRBJ2-3; tentatively, D is TRBD2 (6 bases). Trimming took 4 bases from V and 9 from J, leaving 8 bases between them. The CDR3 covers 10 residues. CDR1 is DFQATT and CDR2 is SNEGSKA in the germline V gene (reference sequence). CDR3 bases: TGCAGTGCTAAGAGCGGGACGCAGTATTTT. Translated, it gives CSAKSGTQYF.

A single count supports this clone. The CDR3 sequence is CASSQGFRGAQNGYTF. CDR3 bases: TGTGCCAGCAGCCAAGGGTTTCGGGGGGCTCAAAATGGCTACACCTTC. This chain links TRBV4-2 with TRBJ1-2, with D possibly TRBD1 on 6 matching bases. Trimming removed 1 base from V and 6 bases from J, with 18 bases in between. The CDR3 is 16 amino acids. Germline V gene data show CDR1 as LGHNA and CDR2 as YNFKEQ.

V and J are TRBV28 and TRBJ1-2; D might be TRBD1 (6 bases). Germline V gene lookup returns CDR1 MDHEN and CDR2 SYDVKM. V shed 5 bases and J shed 5 bases, with 9 bases lying between them. The CDR3 runs to 12 residues. The CDR3 DNA sequence: TGTGCCAGCAGTAAACAGGGTTATGGCTACACCTTC. Translated, it gives CASSKQGYGYTF.

The rearrangement links TRBV25-1 to TRBJ2-3; D may be TRBD2 (7 bases). The CDR3 length is 17 residues. Germline lookup yields CDR1 MGHDK and CDR2 SYGVNS. With 4 bases removed from V and 2 bases from J, the gap between germline ends came to 19 bases. CDR3 nucleotide sequence: TGTGCCAGCAGTGTGGGAGGGGCGGGGGCCCTCACAGATACGCAGTATTTT. Encoded protein: CASSVGGAGALTDTQYF. Full variable domain (missing parts from reference TRBV25-1 and TRBJ2-3): EADIYQTPRYLVIGTGKKITLECSQTMGHDKMYWYQQDPGMELHLIHYSYGVNSTEKGDLSSESTVSRIRTEHFPLTLESARPSHTSQYLCASSVGGAGALTDTQYFGPGTRLTVL.

The chain links TRBV6-6 to TRBJ2-3, with 8 bases matching TRBD2. Germline values: CDR1 MNHNY, CDR2 SVGAGI (reference sequence). The V segment lost 5 bases and the J segment 5 bases; nucleotides outside the gene matches: 18. The CDR3 extends over 18 amino acids. The CDR3 loop reads CASSPNLVVGGAIDTQYF. The CDR3 DNA follows: TGTGCCAGCAGTCCTAACCTCGTGGTCGGGGGGGCAATAGATACGCAGTATTTT.